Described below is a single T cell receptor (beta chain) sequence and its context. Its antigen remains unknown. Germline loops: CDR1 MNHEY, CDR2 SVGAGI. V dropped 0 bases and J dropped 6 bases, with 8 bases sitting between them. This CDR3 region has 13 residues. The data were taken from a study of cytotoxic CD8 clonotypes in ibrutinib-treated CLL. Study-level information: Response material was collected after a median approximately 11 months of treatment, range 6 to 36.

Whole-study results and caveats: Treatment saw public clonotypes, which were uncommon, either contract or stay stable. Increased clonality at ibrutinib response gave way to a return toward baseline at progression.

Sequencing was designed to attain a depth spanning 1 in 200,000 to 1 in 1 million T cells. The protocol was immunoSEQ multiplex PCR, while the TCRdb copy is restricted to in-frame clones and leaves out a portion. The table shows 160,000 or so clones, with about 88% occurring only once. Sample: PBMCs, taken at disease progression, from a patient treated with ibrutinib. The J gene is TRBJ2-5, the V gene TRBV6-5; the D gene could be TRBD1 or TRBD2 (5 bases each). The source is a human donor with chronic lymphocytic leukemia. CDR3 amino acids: CASSYSRGKTQYF. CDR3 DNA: TGTGCCAGCAGTTACTCGAGGGGAAAGACCCAGTACTTC.